One sample yielded the 11 T cell receptor beta chains listed below, sequenced in a study of T cell clonality in common variable immunodeficiency. TCRdb's copy holds only in-frame clones and misses some; the assay was immunoSEQ multiplex PCR. The profile covers 50,000 to 70,000 clones, none occurring a single time. Sequenced material: peripheral blood mononuclear cells. The source of these receptors is a person aged 18-69 years in good health.

This clone was observed at least ten times. The read finishes 3 residues shy of the CDR3 end, and the germline J gene is used to complete it. V usage is TRBV10-3 and J usage is TRBJ1-2, with D maybe TRBD1 (6 bases). CDR1 and CDR2 from the germline V gene are ENHRY and SYGVKD. The CDR3 runs 14 residues. Trimming removed 6 bases at V and 4 bases at J, with 15 bases between. CDR3 region: CAISSPTGSYGYTF. The sequenced part of the CDR3 DNA is TGTGCCATCAGCAGCCCGACAGGAAGCTATGGC.

In its sample, this clone was seen many times. The read is 3 residues too short to cover the CDR3 end, so that end is filled in from the germline J gene. J is TRBJ1-1 and V is TRBV12-3 or TRBV12-4; 7 positions agree with TRBD1. J was trimmed by 4 bases and V by 5 bases; bases with no gene match: 10. This CDR3 spans 15 amino acids. The sequenced CDR3 bases are TGTGCCAGCAGTGTTCAACAGGGGCGCACCACTGAA. It specifies CASSVQQGRTTE. The CDR3 as a whole reads CASSVQQGRTTEAFF.

This clone was observed many times. The sequence runs out 3 residues before the end of the CDR3; the remainder is reconstructed from the germline J gene. This chain links TRBV7-9 with TRBJ2-7; no reliable D call. Germline V gene data show CDR1 as SEHNR and CDR2 as FQNEAQ (reference sequence). The CDR3 is 14 residues long. Between the trimmed V and J ends, which lost 2 bases and 0 bases, there was a span of 8 bases. The sequenced part of the CDR3 DNA is TGTGCCAGCAGCTTATCTGCAGACTCCTACGAG. Its protein is CASSLSADSYE. The CDR3 in full is CASSLSADSYEQYF.

This clone showed up just a few times. The read falls 3 residues short of the CDR3 end, and the missing part is taken from the germline J gene. V is TRBV2 and J is TRBJ1-4; possible D gene TRBD1, 6 bases. CDR3 length equals 15 residues. The germline gives CDR1 SNHLY, CDR2 FYNNEI. The CDR3 spells CASKGQIDPNSPLFF. The CDR3 bases that were read are TGTGCCAGCAAGGGACAAATAGACCCGAATTCACCA. Full variable domain (remainder filled in from reference TRBV2 and TRBJ1-4): EPEVTQTPSHQVTQMGQEVILRCVPISNHLYFYWYRQILGQKVEFLVSFYNNEISEKSEIFDDQFSVERPDGSNFTLKIRSTKLEDSAMYFCASKGQIDPNSPLFFGSGTQLSVL.

In this sample, this clone turned up many times. The read terminates 3 residues before the CDR3 end, so the remaining end is supplied by the germline J gene. The V gene is TRBV10-1, the J gene TRBJ2-4, with D possibly being TRBD1 (6 bases). The CDR3 is 15 residues long. Trimming took 5 bases from V and 1 from J, leaving 12 bases between them. CDR1 is WNHNN, CDR2 SYGVQD, per germline (reference sequence). The covered CDR3 bases are TGCGCCAGCAGTCCCAGGGGAACGGCCAAAAACATT. Its translation: CASSPRGTAKNI. The CDR3 in its entirety is CASSPRGTAKNIQYF.

This clone was observed many times. The read halts 3 residues ahead of the CDR3 end, with the missing end drawn from the germline J gene. This chain links TRBV12-3 or TRBV12-4 with TRBJ1-1; D not resolved. The CDR3 is made up of 12 amino acids. V was pared by 8 bases and J by 1 base, with 8 bases between. The CDR3 DNA, read in part, is TGTGCCAGCCTCACAGCGAACACTGAA. Translation gives CASLTANTE. The entire CDR3 reads CASLTANTEAFF.

With respect to this clone: The CDR3 end falls 3 residues outside the read, so it is completed with the germline J gene. This sample includes further DNA sequences coding for the same CDR3. The chain is built from TRBV5-6 and TRBJ1-2; 11 bases match TRBD1. The CDR3 is 14 amino acids. The germline CDR1 and CDR2 sequences are SGHDT and YYEEEE. CDR3 bases read: TGTGCCAGCAGCCTAGGACAGGGGGCTGGGGGA. This codes for CASSLGQGAGG. From start to end, the CDR3 is CASSLGQGAGGYTF.

This clone was seen more than once but under ten times. The read halts 3 residues ahead of the CDR3 end, with the missing end drawn from the germline J gene. The chain links TRBV18 to TRBJ1-1; TRBD1 might be the D (6 bases). Trimming stripped 1 base from V and 1 base from J, with 10 bases between. Per germline, CDR1 KGHSH and CDR2 LQKENI. The CDR3 sequence is 15 residues long. The CDR3 spells CASSPQGGRNTEAFF. Incomplete CDR3 DNA: TGTGCCAGCTCACCACAGGGGGGGAGGAACACTGAA.

This clone was observed at least ten times. The CDR3 end lies 3 residues beyond the end of the read and is filled in from the germline J gene. The chain recombines TRBV6-1 with TRBJ1-1; D is undetermined. Trimming took off 4 bases at V and 3 bases at J, with 12 bases between the two ends. Germline V CDR1 and CDR2: MNHNS, SASEGT. This CDR3 comprises 14 residues. Partial CDR3 DNA: TGTGCCAGCAGTGTACAAATCGGGGACACTGAA. Protein product: CASSVQIGDTE. The entire CDR3 sequence reads CASSVQIGDTEAFF.

This clone was detected ten times or more. The read terminates 3 residues ahead of where the CDR3 ends, so the germline J gene completes it. The gene calls are TRBV20-1 and TRBJ2-7; 11 positions agree with TRBD2. This CDR3 has 17 residues. V lost 5 bases, J lost 1 base, and 13 bases stayed unmatched. CDR1 DFQATT and CDR2 SNEGSKA come from the germline V gene (reference sequence). Incomplete CDR3 DNA: TGCAGTGCTTCCAGGTTAGCGGGAGGGCCAAGATCCTACGAG. This gives the protein CSASRLAGGPRSYE. The CDR3 reads in full as CSASRLAGGPRSYEQYF.

In this sample, this clone turned up many times. The sequenced fragment ends 3 residues before the CDR3 boundary, so the rest is inferred from the germline J gene. The rearrangement links TRBV19 to TRBJ1-1, with 9 bases fitting TRBD1. The CDR3 extends over 16 amino acids. Germline loops: CDR1 LNHDA, CDR2 SQIVND (reference sequence). Trimming cost V 7 bases and J 1 base; bases outside gene matches: 10. The DNA read from the CDR3 is TGTGCCAGTATTGCCACAGGGGGCTTAGGGAACACTGAA. This gives the protein CASIATGGLGNTE. The CDR3 as a whole reads CASIATGGLGNTEAFF.